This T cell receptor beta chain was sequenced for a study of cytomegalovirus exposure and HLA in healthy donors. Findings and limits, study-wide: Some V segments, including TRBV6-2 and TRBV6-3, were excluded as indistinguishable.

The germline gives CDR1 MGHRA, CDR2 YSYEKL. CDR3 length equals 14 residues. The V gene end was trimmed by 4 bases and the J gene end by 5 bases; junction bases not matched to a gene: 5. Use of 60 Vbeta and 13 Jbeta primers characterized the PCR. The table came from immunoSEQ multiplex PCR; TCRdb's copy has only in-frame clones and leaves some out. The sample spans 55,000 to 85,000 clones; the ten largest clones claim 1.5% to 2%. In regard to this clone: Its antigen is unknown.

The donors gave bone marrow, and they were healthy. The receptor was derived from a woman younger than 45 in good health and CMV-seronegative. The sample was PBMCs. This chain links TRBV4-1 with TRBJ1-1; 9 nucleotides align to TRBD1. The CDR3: CASSPQGAGTEAFF. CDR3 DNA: TGCGCCAGCAGCCCACAGGGGGCAGGGACTGAAGCTTTCTTT.